This T cell receptor (beta chain) stems from a study of cytomegalovirus exposure and HLA in healthy donors. Study context: A subsequent analysis reported that the 120 or so validation repertoires were produced on the same platform that had also been used for the 500 to 700 first-cohort repertoires. Overall study findings and caveats: There were a few CMV-associated chains whose specificity for CMV antigens was confirmed in vitro. Most TCR sequences were uncommon, yet certain public TCRs appeared in many donors. Some TCR beta chains (more than 150 of them) were listed as cytomegalovirus-associated.

Only in-frame clones appear in the TCRdb table, and some are missing; sequencing was by immunoSEQ multiplex PCR. There are roughly 49,000 clones in the sample; nearly 95% occur only once, and approximately 8% lies in the top ten. As concerns this clone: Its antigen is unknown.

The germline V gene has CDR1 KGHSH and CDR2 LQKENI. V was shortened by 0 bases and J by 1 base, with 10 bases between the two germline ends. This CDR3 spans 15 amino acids. Specimen: PBMCs. V gene TRBV18 combines with J gene TRBJ2-7, with D maybe TRBD1 (5 bases). The receptor was isolated from a woman in her late teens or twenties in good health and CMV-seropositive. The CDR3 DNA follows: TGTGCCAGCTCACCACCTAAAGGGGATTCCTACGAGCAGTACTTC. Translating it yields CASSPPKGDSYEQYF. The full variable domain, its missing parts supplied by reference TRBV18 and TRBJ2-7, is NAGVMQNPRHLVRRRGQEARLRCSPMKGHSHVYWYRQLPEEGLKFMVYLQKENIIDESGMPKERFSAEFPKEGPSILRIQQVVRGDSAAYFCASSPPKGDSYEQYFGPGTRLTVT.